What follows are 23 T cell receptor beta chains derived from one specimen sequenced in a study of identical twins. TCRdb itself ran the 5' RACE reads through MiXCR, one entry per CDR3 protein. This sample has 600,000 to 700,000 distinct CDR3 sequences; 21% occur once, and the top ten carry 4% to 5.5%. Another study also made use of these data, one on T cells expressing NK-cell markers.

The sample consisted of PBMCs. The receptors were gathered from a woman aged 18-29 years in good health.

This clonotype was counted between two and nine times. The chain couples TRBV9 to TRBJ2-2; D gene ambiguous. From germline, CDR1 is SGDLS and CDR2 YYNGEE. The CDR3 length is 15 residues. Deletions cut 0 bases from V and 4 bases from J, with 10 bases between. The CDR3 region has the DNA TGTGCCAGCAGCGTAGTGTGGCCCCCCACCGGGGAGCTGTTTTTT. Its translation: CASSVVWPPTGELFF.

This clonotype was detected a few times. The CDR3 DNA reads TGTGCCAGCAGCGGGGGACTAGATGAGACCCAGTACTTC. This translates into CASSGGLDETQYF. The rearrangement joins TRBV9 to TRBJ2-5, with 8 positions matching TRBD2. The CDR3 spans 13 residues. Per germline, CDR1 SGDLS and CDR2 YYNGEE. Germline trimming cut 3 bases from V and 5 bases from J; bases unmatched to any gene: 3.

The chain employs TRBV2 and TRBJ2-3; D remains ambiguous. CDR1 and CDR2 from the germline V gene are SNHLY and FYNNEI. The CDR3 is 15 amino acids. Between the trimmed V and J ends, which lost 8 bases and 0 bases, there was a span of 15 bases. CDR3 DNA sequence: TGTGCCAGCGTCGGTAGCCGTCTAAGCACAGATACGCAGTATTTT. It specifies CASVGSRLSTDTQYF.

The chain joins TRBV11-2 to TRBJ2-1, with 9 positions matching TRBD1. The CDR3 has 19 residues. Germline V lookup: CDR1 SGHAT, CDR2 FQNNGV. Losses at the gene ends were 7 bases for V and 7 bases for J; bases not matched to a gene: 23. The CDR3 DNA reads TGTGCCAGCACCCGTCGAGACAGGGGGGCGGGCCTCCGATGGAATGAGCAGTTCTTC. Translating it yields CASTRRDRGAGLRWNEQFF.

This clonotype showed up just a few times. This chain joins TRBV6-6 and TRBJ2-7; no reliable D call. There are 12 residues in the CDR3. V was pared by 10 bases and J by 7 bases, with 17 bases between. The germline V gene encodes CDR1 MNHNY and CDR2 SVGAGI (reference sequence). The CDR3 protein is CATLGPSREQYF. CDR3 DNA sequence: TGTGCCACCCTCGGGCCCTCAAGGGAGCAGTACTTC.

The chain uses TRBV14 and TRBJ2-1; TRBD2 aligns across 7 bases. V shed 3 bases, J shed 9 bases, and the junction held 2 bases outside the gene matches. Germline V CDR1 and CDR2: SGHDN, FVKESK. CDR3 length: 12 residues. The CDR3 region has the DNA TGTGCCAGCAGCCACGGGGGGAGTGAGCAGTTCTTC. Protein product: CASSHGGSEQFF. Variable domain in full (rest from reference TRBV14 and TRBJ2-1): EAGVTQFPSHSVIEKGQTVTLRCDPISGHDNLYWYRRVMGKEIKFLLHFVKESKQDESGMPNNRFLAERTGGTYSTLKVQPAELEDSGVYFCASSHGGSEQFFGPGTRLTVL.

This clonotype has only a few counts. The V call is TRBV10-2, the J call TRBJ1-1; D ambiguous. Between the trimmed V and J ends, which lost 8 bases and 7 bases, there was a span of 11 bases. CDR3 length equals 11 residues. Germline V gene lookup returns CDR1 WSHSY and CDR2 SAAADI. In DNA, the CDR3 is TGCGCCAGCGCGGGAGAGGTTGAAGCTTTCTTT. Translation: CASAGEVEAFF.

V usage is TRBV12-3 or TRBV12-4 and J usage is TRBJ1-2; no clear D. The CDR3 is 14 amino acids. The germline V and J ends were trimmed by 7 bases and 3 bases, with 15 bases remaining between them. CDR3 residues: CASTITYGYYGYTF. The CDR3 DNA sequence: TGTGCCAGCACCATTACATATGGGTACTATGGCTACACCTTC.

This chain uses TRBV5-6 with TRBJ1-2; no clear D gene. Trimming left V 7 bases short and J 0 bases short, with 16 bases between. Looked up from germline, CDR1 is SGHDT and CDR2 is YYEEEE. This CDR3 comprises 15 residues. The CDR3 nucleotides read TGTGCCAGCGGCTGGACCCCGACGCCTAACTATGGCTACACCTTC. It specifies CASGWTPTPNYGYTF.

This chain links TRBV10-3 with TRBJ2-3; D is possibly TRBD2 (6 bases). CDR1 ENHRY and CDR2 SYGVKD come from the germline V gene. With 4 bases removed from V and 2 bases from J, the gap between germline ends came to 13 bases. CDR3 size: 15 residues. CDR3 in DNA: TGTGCCATCAGTGCGTCGGGGGACCCCACAGATACGCAGTATTTT. Translation: CAISASGDPTDTQYF.

V is TRBV27 and J is TRBJ1-6, with D tentatively TRBD1 (5 bases). The germline V gene has CDR1 MNHEY and CDR2 SMNVEV (reference sequence). This CDR3 region has 16 residues. V lost 3 bases and J 4 bases, leaving 13 bases between the germline ends. The CDR3: CASSFKGPVYNSPLHF. The CDR3 coding sequence is TGTGCCAGCAGTTTTAAGGGGCCCGTATATAATTCACCCCTCCACTTT.

This clonotype was seen at least ten times. The CDR3 spells CASSDYTDTQYF. The CDR3 region has the DNA TGTGCCAGCAGTGACTACACAGATACGCAGTATTTT. The chain uses TRBV6-1 and TRBJ2-3, with no clear D. V was clipped by 3 bases and J by 2 bases, with 3 bases between them. Germline values: CDR1 MNHNS, CDR2 SASEGT. The CDR3 is 12 residues long.

V and J are TRBV12-3 or TRBV12-4 and TRBJ1-1; D gene ambiguous. Trimming left V 1 base short and J 7 bases short, with 13 bases between. The CDR3 loop spans 14 amino acids. CDR3 DNA sequence: TGTGCCAGCAGTTTAGGTGGTGGGCGAAGTGAAGCTTTCTTT. Translation gives CASSLGGGRSEAFF.

The rearrangement uses TRBV6-1 and TRBJ2-5; D ambiguous. V was pared by 7 bases and J by 4 bases, with 16 bases between. CDR1 is MNHNS, CDR2 SASEGT, per germline. The CDR3 length is 14 residues. Here the CDR3 reads CASTQSPEVETQYF. Written as DNA, the CDR3 is TGTGCCAGCACCCAGAGTCCTGAGGTAGAGACCCAGTACTTC.

The chain is built from TRBV12-3 or TRBV12-4 and TRBJ2-2; D unclear. The CDR3 loop spans 13 amino acids. V lost 7 bases to trimming and J lost 5 bases, with 11 bases between them. The CDR3, as DNA: TGTGCCAGCAAAAGGGTCTTAACCGGGGAGCTGTTTTTT. Its translation is CASKRVLTGELFF.

There are a few counts of this clonotype. Here the CDR3 reads CSARIAGAQETQYF. CDR3 coding DNA: TGCAGTGCTAGGATAGCGGGGGCACAAGAGACCCAGTACTTC. The rearrangement links TRBV20-1 to TRBJ2-5; 9 positions match TRBD2. Losses at the gene ends were 3 bases for V and 2 bases for J; bases not matched to a gene: 4. The CDR3 has 14 amino acids. In germline, CDR1 is DFQATT, CDR2 SNEGSKA (reference sequence).

J is TRBJ2-1 and V is TRBV30; D perhaps matches TRBD1 (6 bases). The CDR3 loop spans 13 amino acids. CDR1 GTSNPN and CDR2 SVGIG come from the germline V gene (reference sequence). V was clipped by 5 bases and J by 4 bases, with 12 bases between them. The CDR3 here is CAWEGERYNEQFF. The DNA of the CDR3 is TGTGCCTGGGAGGGGGAGCGGTACAATGAGCAGTTCTTC.

This clonotype was observed a handful of times. The chain couples TRBV29-1 to TRBJ1-2; TRBD1 agrees at 8 bases. V lost 6 bases to trimming and J lost 3 bases; unmatched junction nucleotides: 3. Germline CDR1 and CDR2: SQVTM and ANQGSEA. CDR3 length: 12 amino acids. The CDR3: CSVSDRDYGYTF. For the CDR3, the DNA is TGCAGCGTCTCGGACAGGGACTATGGCTACACCTTC.

This clonotype was picked up a small number of times. This rearrangement joins TRBV6-1 to TRBJ2-7; D perhaps matches TRBD2 (5 bases). V gave up 11 bases and J gave up 1 base, with 18 bases separating them. CDR3 size: 14 residues. The germline V gene encodes CDR1 MNHNS and CDR2 SASEGT. The CDR3 sequence is CAAQSGGASYEQYF. CDR3 nucleotides: TGTGCCGCTCAAAGCGGCGGCGCTTCCTACGAGCAGTACTTC.

This clonotype appeared many times. The CDR3 region is CASSRSEEAFF. In DNA, the CDR3 is TGTGCCAGCTCACGCAGTGAGGAAGCTTTCTTT. The chain carries TRBV18 and TRBJ1-1, with D unresolved. The germline gives CDR1 KGHSH, CDR2 LQKENI. The CDR3 extends over 11 amino acids. Trimming shortened V by 4 bases and J by 8 bases, and 8 bases separated the two germline ends.

There are many counts of this clonotype. The V and J genes are TRBV5-1 and TRBJ2-6; a possible D gene is TRBD2 (5 bases). This CDR3 spans 16 amino acids. Trimming removed 6 bases from V and 0 bases from J, with 13 bases in between. CDR1 is SGHRS and CDR2 is YFSETQ in the germline V gene. In nucleotides, the CDR3 is TGCGCCAGCAAACCCGGGGAATCCTCTGGGGCCAACGTCCTGACTTTC. Its translation is CASKPGESSGANVLTF.

A few counts support this clonotype. J is TRBJ1-1 and V is TRBV27; 9 nucleotides agree with TRBD1. J gave up 1 base and V 0 bases, and 3 bases lay outside the gene matches. This CDR3 is 16 amino acids long. Germline lookup yields CDR1 MNHEY and CDR2 SMNVEV (reference sequence). CDR3 nucleotide sequence: TGTGCCAGCAGTTTATCCCCGGGACAGGGGAACACTGAAGCTTTCTTT. Residues: CASSLSPGQGNTEAFF.

This clonotype was recorded a few times. The chain has TRBV12-3 or TRBV12-4 and TRBJ2-1, with D perhaps being TRBD1 or TRBD2 (6 bases each). Trimming removed 10 bases from V and 7 bases from J, with 20 bases in between. This CDR3 comprises 14 residues. The CDR3 is CATEPGAQLNEQFF. CDR3 DNA: TGTGCCACCGAACCGGGGGCCCAACTGAATGAGCAGTTCTTC.